Following are 9 T cell receptor beta chains from one sample sequenced in a study of blood T cell repertoires in COVID-19. Profiled with immunoSEQ multiplex PCR; TCRdb holds only in-frame clones, not every one. The sample holds about 160,000 clones; approximately 77% are singletons and the top ten take 10% to 13%. Sequencing used peripheral blood. The origin of the receptors is a woman aged 80 or older with active or convalescent COVID-19.

The genes are TRBV13 and TRBJ1-1, with no clear D. The CDR3 is made up of 14 amino acids. CDR1 is PRHDT and CDR2 is FYEKMQ in the germline V gene (reference sequence). V dropped 3 bases and J dropped 0 bases, with 8 bases sitting between them. CDR3 sequence: CASSLREMNTEAFF. The CDR3 DNA reads TGTGCCAGCAGCTTGAGGGAGATGAACACTGAAGCTTTCTTT.

The V and J genes are TRBV6-5 and TRBJ1-1; possible D gene TRBD1, 6 bases. V gave up 6 bases and J gave up 4 bases, with 15 bases separating them. Germline V gene sequence: CDR1 MNHEY, CDR2 SVGAGI. This CDR3 has 14 amino acids. The CDR3 region is CASRPTGLGTEAFF. CDR3 bases: TGTGCCAGCAGGCCTACAGGGCTAGGCACTGAAGCTTTCTTT.

V is TRBV19 and J is TRBJ1-4; perhaps TRBD1 as D (6 bases). This CDR3 has 14 amino acids. Trimming removed 3 bases at V and 4 bases at J, with 9 bases between. CDR1 and CDR2 (germline): LNHDA, SQIVND (reference sequence). DNA of the CDR3: TGTGCCAGTAGTATCGGACAGAGTAATGAAAAACTGTTTTTT. Translating it yields CASSIGQSNEKLFF.

The V and J genes are TRBV2 and TRBJ1-6, with TRBD1 as a possible D gene (6 bases). V gave up 7 bases and J gave up 6 bases, with 10 bases separating them. Germline CDR1 and CDR2: SNHLY and FYNNEI. This CDR3 region has 13 residues. This chain's CDR3 is CASIQGSNSPLHF. The CDR3 DNA reads TGTGCCAGCATACAGGGAAGTAATTCACCCCTCCACTTT.

The J gene is TRBJ2-1, the V gene TRBV11-2, with 10 positions matching TRBD2. Germline V gene data show CDR1 as SGHAT and CDR2 as FQNNGV. The ends lost 4 bases at V and 5 bases at J; junction bases unmatched: 5. This CDR3 region has 15 residues. The CDR3 region has the DNA TGTGCCAGCAGCTCCCTAGCGGGAGTCAACAATGAGCAGTTCTTC. Translation: CASSSLAGVNNEQFF.

The genes are TRBV24-1 and TRBJ1-2; maybe TRBD1 (6 bases). CDR1 KGHDR and CDR2 SFDVKD come from the germline V gene. The CDR3 contains 15 residues. Deletions cut 3 bases from V and 1 base from J, with 11 bases between. The CDR3 region is CATSDRTAYNYGYTF. CDR3 DNA: TGTGCCACCAGTGATAGGACAGCATATAACTATGGCTACACCTTC.

The chain is built from TRBV29-1 and TRBJ2-1, with D hard to call. V lost 2 bases, J lost 5 bases, and 10 bases lay in between. Germline V CDR1 and CDR2: SQVTM, ANQGSEA. This CDR3 comprises 13 residues. CDR3 DNA: TGCAGCGTTGAATCGCCCTACCACAATGAGCAGTTCTTC. It is translated as CSVESPYHNEQFF.

V gene TRBV3-1 (or the pseudogene TRBV3-2) combines with J gene TRBJ2-5; TRBD2 aligns across 7 bases. Germline V gene sequence: CDR1 LGHDT, CDR2 YNNKEL (reference sequence). The CDR3 totals 13 residues. V dropped 2 bases and J dropped 5; count of bases not matched to a gene: 2. CDR3: CASSQLAEETQYF. The DNA for the CDR3 is TGTGCCAGCAGCCAACTAGCGGAGGAGACCCAGTACTTC.

This clone showed up just a few times. CDR3 in amino acids: CASSSSGRAYNEQFF. CDR3 bases: TGTGCCAGCAGCAGTAGCGGGAGGGCCTACAATGAGCAGTTCTTC. The chain uses TRBV9 and TRBJ2-1; 11 bases map to TRBD2. Trimming took 4 bases from V and 2 from J; bases not matched to a gene: 2. This CDR3 is 15 amino acids long. Germline CDR1 reads SGDLS; CDR2 reads YYNGEE.